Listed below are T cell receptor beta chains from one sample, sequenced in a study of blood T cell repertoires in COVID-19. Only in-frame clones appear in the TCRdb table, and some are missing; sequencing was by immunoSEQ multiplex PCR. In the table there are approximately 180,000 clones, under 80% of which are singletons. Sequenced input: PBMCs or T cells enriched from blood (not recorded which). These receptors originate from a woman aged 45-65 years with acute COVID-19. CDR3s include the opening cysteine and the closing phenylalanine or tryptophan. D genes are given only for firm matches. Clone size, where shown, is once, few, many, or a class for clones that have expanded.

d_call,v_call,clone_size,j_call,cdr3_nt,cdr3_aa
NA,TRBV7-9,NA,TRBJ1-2,TGTGCCAGCAGCTCCAGCGGGGCTGGCTACACCTTC,CASSSSGAGYTF
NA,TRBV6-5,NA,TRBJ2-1,TGTGCCAGCTTATTACAGGGCCGCGATGAGCAGTTCTTC,CASLLQGRDEQFF
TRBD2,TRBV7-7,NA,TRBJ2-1,TGTGCTAGCAGCCTGGGACTAGCGGGGGGCAATGAGCAGTTCTTC,CASSLGLAGGNEQFF
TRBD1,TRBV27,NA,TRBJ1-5,TGTGCCAGCAGTTTGAAGGGGGCGGGGCAGCCCCAGCATTTT,CASSLKGAGQPQHF
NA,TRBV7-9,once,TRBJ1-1,TGTGCCAGCAGCTTTTTGGACATGGGCCTGCCTGAAGCTTTCTTT,CASSFLDMGLPEAFF
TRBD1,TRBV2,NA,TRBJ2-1,TGTGCCAGCAGCCCACAGGGGCGGAACAATGAGCAGTTCTTC,CASSPQGRNNEQFF
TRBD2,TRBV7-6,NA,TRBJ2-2,TGTGCCAGCAGCCTGACGCCGACTAGCGGCGGTCTCACCGGGGAGCTGTTTTTT,CASSLTPTSGGLTGELFF
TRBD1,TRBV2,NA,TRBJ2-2,TGTGCCAGCAGTCCCGACAGGGCTCGGGCCGGGGAGCTGTTTTTT,CASSPDRARAGELFF
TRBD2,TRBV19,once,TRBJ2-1,TGTGCCACCCGAGCGGGGGCCGCGAATGAGCAGTTCTTC,CATRAGAANEQFF
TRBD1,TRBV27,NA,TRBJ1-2,TGTGCCAGCGGGGAAGACAGGGCGGCGGATGGCTACACCTTC,CASGEDRAADGYTF
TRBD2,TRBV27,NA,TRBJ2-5,TGTGCCAGCACCTTAACGGGGACTAGCGGGGGCCGGACGGCCCAGTACTTC,CASTLTGTSGGRTAQYF
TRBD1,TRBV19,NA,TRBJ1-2,TGTGCCAGCCACTGGACAGGGAGTCCGCCCGACTATGGCTACACCTTC,CASHWTGSPPDYGYTF
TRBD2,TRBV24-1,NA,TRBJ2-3,TGTGCCACCAGTGACCCTGGACTAGCGACCACAGATACGCAGTATTTT,CATSDPGLATTDTQYF
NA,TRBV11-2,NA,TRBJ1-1,TGTGCCAGCAGCTTAGAGGAGGGTGCGGTCACTGAAGCTTTCTTT,CASSLEEGAVTEAFF
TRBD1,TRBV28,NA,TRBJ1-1,TGTGCCAGCAGGGTGACAGGGATGAACACTGAAGCTTTCTTT,CASRVTGMNTEAFF
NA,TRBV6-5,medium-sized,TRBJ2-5,TGTGCCAGCAGCGCGTCCGCGGGGAACCAAGAGACCCAGTACTTC,CASSASAGNQETQYF
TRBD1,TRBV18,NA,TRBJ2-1,TGTGCCAGCTCACCACCGTGGACAGGAGACAATGAGCAGTTCTTC,CASSPPWTGDNEQFF
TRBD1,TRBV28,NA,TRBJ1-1,TGTGCCAGCAGTTTAGGGGGGACAGGGTTCCCTGAAGCTTTCTTT,CASSLGGTGFPEAFF
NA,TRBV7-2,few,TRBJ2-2,TGTGCCAGCGGTCGGTACGCCGGGGAGCTGTTTTTT,CASGRYAGELFF
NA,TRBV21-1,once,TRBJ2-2,TGTGCCAGCAGCAAAATTAGCGGCTATCGGGCAGGGAATATCACCGGGGAGCTGTTTTTT,CASSKISGYRAGNITGELFF
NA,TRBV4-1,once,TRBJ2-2,TGCGCCAGCAGCCAATTCCGGTCCGGGGAGCTGTTTTTT,CASSQFRSGELFF
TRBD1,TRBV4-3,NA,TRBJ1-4,TGCGCCAGCAGCCAAGACACAGGGGCTGAAAAACTGTTTTTT,CASSQDTGAEKLFF
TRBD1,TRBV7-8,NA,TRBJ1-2,TGTGCCAGCAGCTTAGATCCGCAGGGACAGGGGGGGTTCTATGGCTACACCTTC,CASSLDPQGQGGFYGYTF
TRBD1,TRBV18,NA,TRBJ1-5,TGTGCCAGCTCGCCCCGCAATACAGGGGCACCCAATCAGCCCCAGCATTTT,CASSPRNTGAPNQPQHF
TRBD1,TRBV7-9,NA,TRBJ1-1,TGTGCCAGCAGCTTAACAGGGGAGATGAACACTGAAGCTTTCTTT,CASSLTGEMNTEAFF
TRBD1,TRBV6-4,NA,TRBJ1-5,TGTGCCAGCAGTGAGGCCGGCAGGGGGCGCTATCAGCCCCAGCATTTT,CASSEAGRGRYQPQHF
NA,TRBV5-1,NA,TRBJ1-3,TGCGCCAGCAGCTTTGCACCTACTGGACACTCCTCTGGAAACACCATATATTTT,CASSFAPTGHSSGNTIYF
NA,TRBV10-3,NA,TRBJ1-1,TGTGCCATCACCTCGGGAAAGAACACTGAAGCTTTCTTT,CAITSGKNTEAFF
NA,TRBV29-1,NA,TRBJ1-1,TGCAGCGTTAGTATGGGGGCGGAACGAGAAGCTTTCTTT,CSVSMGAEREAFF
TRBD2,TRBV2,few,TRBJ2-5,TGTGCCAGCAGACCGGGACTAGCGGGGGCTCAGACCCAGTACTTC,CASRPGLAGAQTQYF
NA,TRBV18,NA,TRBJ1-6,TGTGCCAGCTCACCACGAGATACGACAGGTGGTTCACCCCTCCACTTT,CASSPRDTTGGSPLHF